This T cell receptor beta chain comes out of a study of naive CD8 T cells in extremely preterm neonates. Findings and caveats of the study: Preterm CDR3s were shorter than older groups', with fewer N additions and less trimming.

With regard to this clone: Its target is unknown.

Extremely preterm births at roughly 23-27 weeks of gestation supplied the samples. Profiled with immunoSEQ multiplex PCR; TCRdb holds only in-frame clones, not every one. The sample holds around 5,400 clones; more than 90% are singletons and the top ten take around 0.58%. This CDR3 is 13 amino acids long. From germline, CDR1 is MDHEN and CDR2 SYDVKM. With V trimmed by 5 bases and J by 4 bases, 2 bases remained unmatched. The sequence derives from a boy who was born preterm. The chain is built from TRBV28 and TRBJ1-1; 9 bases align to TRBD1. The sequencing sample was made of naive CD8+ T cells from cord blood. CDR3 region: CASSPTGGTEAFF. In nucleotides, the CDR3 is TGTGCCAGCAGTCCGACAGGGGGCACTGAAGCTTTCTTT.